These 9 T cell receptor beta chains came from one sample sequenced in a study of blood T cell repertoires in COVID-19. Profiling relied on immunoSEQ multiplex PCR, and the TCRdb table lists in-frame clones only, not all of them. The sample has approximately 410,000 clones, roughly 88% seen once. The sequenced sample consisted of peripheral blood. Receptors were obtained from a woman in her 30s with active or convalescent COVID-19.

The chain carries TRBV6-5 and TRBJ2-1; 7 bases agree with TRBD1. The germline V gene encodes CDR1 MNHEY and CDR2 SVGAGI. The V gene end was trimmed by 7 bases and the J gene end by 4 bases; junction bases not matched to a gene: 4. This CDR3 comprises 13 residues. The CDR3 loop is CASTSDRYNEQFF. The CDR3 DNA is TGTGCCAGCACCTCGGACAGGTACAATGAGCAGTTCTTC.

As for this clone: This CDR3 is also generated by other DNA sequences in the sample. The chain links TRBV7-2 to TRBJ2-1, with 11 nucleotides matching TRBD2. The CDR3 spans 15 residues. From germline, CDR1 is SGHTA and CDR2 FQGNSA. V trimming: 5 bases; J trimming: 7 bases; junction bases outside the gene matches: 7. For the CDR3, the DNA is TGTGCCAGCAGCCCTGGCCTAGCGGGGGGAAATGAGCAGTTCTTC. Amino acids: CASSPGLAGGNEQFF.

This clone appeared once. This rearrangement joins TRBV19 to TRBJ1-4; 8 bases match TRBD1. With V trimmed by 3 bases and J by 5 bases, 5 bases remained unmatched. CDR1 LNHDA and CDR2 SQIVND come from the germline V gene (reference sequence). This CDR3 is 15 amino acids long. CDR3 sequence (DNA): TGTGCCAGTAGTATGGGGGACAGGCAAAATGAAAAACTGTTTTTT. Translation: CASSMGDRQNEKLFF.

CDR3 in DNA: TGTGCCAGCAGTTTTCGACAGGGCGCCAACAATGAGCAGTTCTTC. Translated: CASSFRQGANNEQFF. The chain links TRBV27 to TRBJ2-1; 7 bases line up with TRBD1. Trimming took 3 bases from V and 5 from J; bases not matched to a gene: 7. Germline V gives CDR1 MNHEY, CDR2 SMNVEV (reference sequence). CDR3 size: 15 residues.

V and J are TRBV3-1 (or the pseudogene TRBV3-2) and TRBJ2-3; D gene ambiguous. Per germline, CDR1 LGHDT and CDR2 YNNKEL (reference sequence). This CDR3 has 13 residues. The V gene lost 2 bases and the J gene lost 4 bases, with 7 bases spanning the gap. The CDR3 coding sequence is TGTGCCAGCAGCCAAATGTTAGCAGATACGCAGTATTTT. Translating gives CASSQMLADTQYF.

The V and J genes are TRBV12-5 and TRBJ1-5; no clear D gene. V lost 6 bases, J lost 3 bases, and 15 bases lay in between. This CDR3 region has 15 residues. CDR1 and CDR2 from the germline V gene are LGHNT and FRNRAP. The DNA of the CDR3 is TGTGCTAGTGGGGCCGGCGACTTCCTCAATCAGCCCCAGCATTTT. Translated, it gives CASGAGDFLNQPQHF.

This chain connects TRBV27 to TRBJ2-2; possibly TRBD1 for D (6 bases). The length of the CDR3 is 13 residues. Germline values: CDR1 MNHEY, CDR2 SMNVEV (reference sequence). V lost 7 bases to trimming and J lost 1 base, with 7 bases between them. The CDR3 protein is CASKGQNTGELFF. In nucleotides, the CDR3 is TGTGCCAGCAAGGGACAGAACACCGGGGAGCTGTTTTTT.

The chain employs TRBV5-8 and TRBJ2-5; 11 positions agree with TRBD2. V lost 2 bases and J lost 5; bases outside the gene matches: 8. The CDR3 extends over 16 amino acids. CDR1 is SGHTS, CDR2 YDEGEE, per germline. In DNA, the CDR3 is TGTGCCAGCAGCTTTGTTAGCGGGGGGGCCGATGAGACCCAGTACTTC. It yields the protein CASSFVSGGADETQYF.

Turning to this clone: The sample carries other DNA sequences with the same CDR3. This chain uses TRBV5-1 with TRBJ1-1; TRBD1 is a possible D gene (5 bases). Trimming left V 4 bases short and J 0 bases short, with 7 bases between. The CDR3 sequence is 13 residues long. Germline loops: CDR1 SGHRS, CDR2 YFSETQ. CDR3 DNA: TGCGCCAGCAGCGGACACCTGAACACTGAAGCTTTCTTT. It yields the protein CASSGHLNTEAFF.